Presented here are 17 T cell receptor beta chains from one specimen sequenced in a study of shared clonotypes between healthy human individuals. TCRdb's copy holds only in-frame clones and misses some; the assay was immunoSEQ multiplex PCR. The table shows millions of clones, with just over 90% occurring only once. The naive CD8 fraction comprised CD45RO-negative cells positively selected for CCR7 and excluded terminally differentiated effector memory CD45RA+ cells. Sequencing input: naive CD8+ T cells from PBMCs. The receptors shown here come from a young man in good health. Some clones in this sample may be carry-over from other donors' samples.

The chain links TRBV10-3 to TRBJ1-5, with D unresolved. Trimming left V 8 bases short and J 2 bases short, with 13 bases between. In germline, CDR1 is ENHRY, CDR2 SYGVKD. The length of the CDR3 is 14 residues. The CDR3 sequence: CAISGQDGNQPQHF. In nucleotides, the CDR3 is TGTGCCATCTCCGGGCAGGACGGCAATCAGCCCCAGCATTTT.

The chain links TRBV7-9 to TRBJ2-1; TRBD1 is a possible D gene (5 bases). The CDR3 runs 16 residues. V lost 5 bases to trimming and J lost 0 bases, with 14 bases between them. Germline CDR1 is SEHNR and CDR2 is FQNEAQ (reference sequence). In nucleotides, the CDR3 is TGTGCCAGCAGCGCCTGGACACTCCGCTCCTACAATGAGCAGTTCTTC. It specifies CASSAWTLRSYNEQFF.

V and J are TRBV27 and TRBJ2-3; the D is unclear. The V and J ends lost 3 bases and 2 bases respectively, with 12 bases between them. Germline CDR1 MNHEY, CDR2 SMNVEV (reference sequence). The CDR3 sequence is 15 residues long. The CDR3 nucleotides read TGTGCCAGCAGTTTCGGGCCTGGAGCCACAGATACGCAGTATTTT. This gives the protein CASSFGPGATDTQYF.

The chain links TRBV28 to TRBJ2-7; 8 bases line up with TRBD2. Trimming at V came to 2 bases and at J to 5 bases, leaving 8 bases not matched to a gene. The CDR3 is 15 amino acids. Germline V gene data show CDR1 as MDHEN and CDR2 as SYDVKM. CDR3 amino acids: CASSLMGTSGNEQYF. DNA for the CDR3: TGTGCCAGCAGTTTAATGGGGACTAGTGGTAACGAGCAGTACTTC.

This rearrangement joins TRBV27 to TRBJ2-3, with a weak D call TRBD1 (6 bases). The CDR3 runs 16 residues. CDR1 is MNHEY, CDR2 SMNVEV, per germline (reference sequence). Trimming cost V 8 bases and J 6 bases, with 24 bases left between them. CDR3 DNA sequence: TGTGCCAGCCACACCAGAGGGGCAGGGGTTTATGATACGCAGTATTTT. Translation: CASHTRGAGVYDTQYF.

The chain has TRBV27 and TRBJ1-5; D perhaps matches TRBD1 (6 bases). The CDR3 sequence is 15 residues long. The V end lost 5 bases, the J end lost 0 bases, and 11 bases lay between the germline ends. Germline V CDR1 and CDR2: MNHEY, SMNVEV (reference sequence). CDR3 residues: CASSPTGYSNQPQHF. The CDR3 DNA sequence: TGTGCCAGCAGTCCCACAGGGTATAGCAATCAGCCCCAGCATTTT.

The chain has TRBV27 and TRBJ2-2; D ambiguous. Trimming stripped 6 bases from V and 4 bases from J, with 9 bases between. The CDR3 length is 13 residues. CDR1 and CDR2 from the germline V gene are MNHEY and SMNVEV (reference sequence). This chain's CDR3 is CASRPRPTGELFF. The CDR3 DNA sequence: TGTGCCAGCAGACCTAGGCCCACCGGGGAGCTGTTTTTT.

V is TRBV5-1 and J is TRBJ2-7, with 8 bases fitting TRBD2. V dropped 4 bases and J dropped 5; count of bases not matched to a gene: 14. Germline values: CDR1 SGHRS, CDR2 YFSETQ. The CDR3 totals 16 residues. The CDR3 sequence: CASSLDVSGSSNEQYF. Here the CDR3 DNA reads TGCGCCAGCAGCCTCGACGTCAGCGGGAGTAGCAACGAGCAGTACTTC. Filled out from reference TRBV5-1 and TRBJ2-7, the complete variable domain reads KAGVTQTPRYLIKTRGQQVTLSCSPISGHRSVSWYQQTPGQGLQFLFEYFSETQRNKGNFPGRFSGRQFSNSRSEMNVSTLELGDSALYLCASSLDVSGSSNEQYFGPGTRLTVT.

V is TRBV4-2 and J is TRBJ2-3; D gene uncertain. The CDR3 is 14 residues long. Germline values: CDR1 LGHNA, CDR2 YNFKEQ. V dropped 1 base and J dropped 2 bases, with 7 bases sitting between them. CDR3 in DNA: TGTGCCAGCAGCCAAGTGGGCTCCACAGATACGCAGTATTTT. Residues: CASSQVGSTDTQYF.

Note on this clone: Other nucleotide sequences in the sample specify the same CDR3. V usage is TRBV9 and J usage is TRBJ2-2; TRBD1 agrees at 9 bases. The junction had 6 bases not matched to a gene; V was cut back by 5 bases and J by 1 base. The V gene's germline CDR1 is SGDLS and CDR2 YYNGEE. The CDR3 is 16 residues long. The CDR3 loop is CASSEPGQGNTGELFF. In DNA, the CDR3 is TGTGCCAGCAGTGAACCGGGACAGGGGAACACCGGGGAGCTGTTTTTT.

In DNA, the CDR3 is TGTGCCAGCAGCTTAGCGCGGGGGAATGAGCAGTTCTTC. As protein: CASSLARGNEQFF. The chain recombines TRBV7-7 with TRBJ2-1, with 7 bases fitting TRBD2. Germline V gene sequence: CDR1 SSHAT, CDR2 FNYEAQ (reference sequence). The CDR3 extends over 13 amino acids. Trimming removed 0 bases from V and 7 bases from J; junction bases left unmatched: 0.

CDR3 amino acids: CASSQGTSGLYNEQFF. As DNA, the CDR3 is TGCGCCAGCAGCCAAGGGACTAGCGGTCTGTACAATGAGCAGTTCTTC. The rearrangement joins TRBV4-1 to TRBJ2-1; 10 nucleotides match TRBD2. Germline CDR1 reads MGHRA; CDR2 reads YSYEKL. CDR3 length equals 16 residues. V gave up 1 base and J gave up 4 bases; unmatched junction bases: 4.

Here the CDR3 reads CASSWDRSTDTQYF. The CDR3 DNA is TGTGCCAGCAGCTGGGACAGAAGCACAGATACGCAGTATTTT. The chain uses TRBV5-6 and TRBJ2-3, with 7 nucleotides matching TRBD1. CDR3 length: 14 amino acids. V gave up 3 bases and J gave up 0 bases; unmatched junction bases: 1. Germline V lookup: CDR1 SGHDT, CDR2 YYEEEE.

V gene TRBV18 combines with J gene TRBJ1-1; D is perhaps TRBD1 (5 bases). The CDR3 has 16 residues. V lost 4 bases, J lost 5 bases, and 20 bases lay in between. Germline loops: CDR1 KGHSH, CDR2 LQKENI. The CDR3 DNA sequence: TGTGCCAGCTCACTCTTACCAGCTCTCAGGGATACTGAAGCTTTCTTT. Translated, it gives CASSLLPALRDTEAFF. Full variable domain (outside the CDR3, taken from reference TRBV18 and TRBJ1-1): NAGVMQNPRHLVRRRGQEARLRCSPMKGHSHVYWYRQLPEEGLKFMVYLQKENIIDESGMPKERFSAEFPKEGPSILRIQQVVRGDSAAYFCASSLLPALRDTEAFFGQGTRLTVV.

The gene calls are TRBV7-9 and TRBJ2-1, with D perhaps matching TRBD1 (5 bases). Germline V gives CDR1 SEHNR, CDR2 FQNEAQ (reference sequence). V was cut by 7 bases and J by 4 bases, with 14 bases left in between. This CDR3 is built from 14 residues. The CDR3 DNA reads TGTGCCAGCACCCAGGGTATCCTTTACAATGAGCAGTTCTTC. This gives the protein CASTQGILYNEQFF.

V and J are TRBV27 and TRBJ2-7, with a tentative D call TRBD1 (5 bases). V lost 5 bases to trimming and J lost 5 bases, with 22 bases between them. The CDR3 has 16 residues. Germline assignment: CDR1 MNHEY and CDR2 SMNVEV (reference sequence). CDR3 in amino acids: CASSVGPGSMVNEQYF. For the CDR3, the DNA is TGTGCCAGCAGTGTGGGGCCCGGTAGCATGGTCAACGAGCAGTACTTC.

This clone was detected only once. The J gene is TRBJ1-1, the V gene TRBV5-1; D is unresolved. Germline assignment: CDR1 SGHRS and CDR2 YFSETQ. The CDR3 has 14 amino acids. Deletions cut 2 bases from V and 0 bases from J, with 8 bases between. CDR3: CASSFSVMNTEAFF. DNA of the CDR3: TGCGCCAGCAGCTTTTCCGTTATGAACACTGAAGCTTTCTTT.